This T cell receptor beta chain was sequenced in a study of T cell responses to AZD1222 COVID-19 vaccine. V was clipped by 0 bases and J by 0 bases, with 11 bases between them. Germline V gene lookup returns CDR1 MNHEY and CDR2 SVGAGI. The CDR3 covers 16 residues. Generated by immunoSEQ multiplex PCR, the TCRdb table keeps only in-frame clones and is missing some. The table shows 140,000 to 150,000 clones, with around 93% occurring only once. The chain employs TRBV6-5 and TRBJ1-1; the D gene is possibly TRBD1 (5 bases). The clonotype comes from an adult who received the AZD1222 COVID-19 vaccine. The sequencing used peripheral blood, collected 28 days after the second AZD1222 dose. CDR3 protein: CASSYSQGRMNTEAFF. As DNA, the CDR3 is TGTGCCAGCAGTTACTCGCAGGGTCGTATGAACACTGAAGCTTTCTTT.